The clone carrying this T cell receptor (beta chain) is a singleton in its sample. Its antigen is unknown. This CDR3 region has 14 residues. The germline gives CDR1 DFQATT, CDR2 SNEGSKA (reference sequence). Trimming pared 6 bases from V and 7 bases from J, leaving 19 bases between. The data originate from a study of blood T cells in healthy people across ages. With a J-beta primer mix and a sample-barcoded 5' primer, a second PCR ran about 6 to 11 cycles. MiXCR, applied by TCRdb to the 5' RACE reads, yields one record per CDR3 protein. The data contain roughly 1 million distinct CDR3 sequences, about 23% of them seen just once; the ten biggest clones take up approximately 0.71%. General study findings and limits: Roughly linear declines in TCR beta diversity per million T cells occurred with age.

A further study also used this sample, focusing on T cells of mothers and their children.

J is TRBJ2-1 and V is TRBV20-1; maybe TRBD1 (5 bases). Sequencing was carried out using blood. This receptor was obtained from a girl aged 2 to 10 in good health. CDR3 in DNA: TGCAGTGCCGAAGCTAGGGCAGGGATGAATGAGCAGTTCTTC. Protein sequence: CSAEARAGMNEQFF.